This is a list of T cell receptor beta chains from one sample in a study of blood T cell repertoires in COVID-19. Assay used: immunoSEQ multiplex PCR; TCRdb lists only in-frame clones, some missing. This table has roughly 260,000 clones, 91% appearing once. The specimen was PBMCs or T cells enriched from blood (not recorded which). These receptors originate from a human donor in a cohort exposed to, infected with or recovered from COVID-19 (not recorded which). The donor label of this sample is uncertain. The CDR3 runs from the conserved cysteine through the conserved F or W. D genes are given only for firm matches. Clone sizes are given selectively: once, few, many, or a class where the clone is expanded.

>TRBD2|.|TRBV4-1|TRBJ2-7
TGCGCCAGCAGCCAAGTGGGTGGGGAGGGTACGTACGAGCAGTACTTC
CASSQVGGEGTYEQYF
>TRBD1|.|TRBV10-3|TRBJ2-6
TGTGCCATCTCGCAGGGGGCTTCTGGGGCCAACGTCCTGACTTTC
CAISQGASGANVLTF
>.|.|TRBV4-1|TRBJ1-5
TGCGCCAGCAGCCAACAGAGCAATCAGCCCCAGCATTTT
CASSQQSNQPQHF
>.|once|TRBV9|TRBJ2-5
TGTGCCAGCAGCCGGAGCAGGGGTGAGACCCAGTACTTC
CASSRSRGETQYF
>TRBD1|.|TRBV3-1/TRBV3-2|TRBJ1-2
TGTGCCAGCAGTCAGGGGGGCACGATAAATGGCTACACCTTC
CASSQGGTINGYTF
>.|.|TRBV9|TRBJ2-7
TGTGCCAGCAGCGTAGAAGGACAGTACGAGCAGTACTTC
CASSVEGQYEQYF
>TRBD1|.|TRBV7-2|TRBJ1-3
TGTGCCAGCAGCTCATTGGTACCGGGACAGGAAAATCGAAACACCATATATTTT
CASSSLVPGQENRNTIYF
>.|.|TRBV9|TRBJ2-3
TGTGCCAGCAGCGTAGTCATGGGGGGAGATACGCAGTATTTT
CASSVVMGGDTQYF
>.|once|TRBV11-2|TRBJ2-2
TGTGCCAGCAGCTTGGGGCAGGGCGGTTTTACCGGGGAGCTGTTTTTT
CASSLGQGGFTGELFF
>TRBD1|.|TRBV28|TRBJ1-6
TGTGCCAGCAGAGGGGGCCCCAATTCACCCCTCCACTTT
CASRGGPNSPLHF
>.|.|TRBV5-4|TRBJ1-3
TGTGCCAGCAGCGCAGGGGTACCCTCTGGAAACACCATATATTTT
CASSAGVPSGNTIYF
>TRBD1|.|TRBV19|TRBJ1-2
TGTGCCAGTACCCACTGGCGACAGGGAAAGGGGTATGGCTACACCTTC
CASTHWRQGKGYGYTF
>.|.|TRBV5-1|TRBJ2-5
TGCGCCAGCAGCCCGCGACCCCGGGTGGTAGAGACCCAGTACTTC
CASSPRPRVVETQYF
>.|.|TRBV5-1|TRBJ1-3
TGCGCCAGCGCGGACTACTCTCCTGGAAACACCATATATTTT
CASADYSPGNTIYF
>TRBD1|.|TRBV19|TRBJ1-5
TGTGCCAGTAGCCCGACAGGGATCCAGCCCCAGCATTTT
CASSPTGIQPQHF
>TRBD1|.|TRBV10-3|TRBJ1-2
TGTGCCACCGTAGGTACGGGACAGGGGGCTGACTATGGCTACACCTTC
CATVGTGQGADYGYTF
>.|.|TRBV18|TRBJ2-5
TGTGCCAGCTCACTCTCTCGTGAGACCCAGTACTTC
CASSLSRETQYF
>TRBD1|few|TRBV5-1|TRBJ2-7
TGCGCCAGCAGCTCCGGGACAGGGATTTTAGTCGAGCAGTACTTC
CASSSGTGILVEQYF
>.|.|TRBV11-2|TRBJ1-3
TGTGCCAGCAGCTTAATCTCTGGCAGAAGGGGGAACACCATATATTTT
CASSLISGRRGNTIYF
>.|once|TRBV6-2/TRBV6-3|TRBJ2-3
TGTGCCAGCAGTGTGTCCGGGAACACAGATACGCAGTATTTT
CASSVSGNTDTQYF
>.|.|TRBV9|TRBJ2-5
TGTGCCAGCAGCTCAGGACAGCTACAAGAGACCCAGTACTTC
CASSSGQLQETQYF
>TRBD2|.|TRBV19|TRBJ2-1
TGTGCCAGTAGCCTGGGACTAGCGGGGGGGAATGAGCAGTTCTTC
CASSLGLAGGNEQFF
>.|.|TRBV29-1|TRBJ2-7
TGCAGCGTACACGCGACGGGGGATGCGATCTTTGAGCAGTACTTC
CSVHATGDAIFEQYF
>.|.|TRBV30|TRBJ1-3
TGTGCCTGGAAGGCGGTTCTCTCTGGAAACACCATATATTTT
CAWKAVLSGNTIYF
>.|.|TRBV4-1|TRBJ2-3
TGCGCCAGCAGCCGTACTCTAGCGAGAGGGACAGATACGCAGTATTTT
CASSRTLARGTDTQYF
>TRBD1|.|TRBV7-9|TRBJ1-4
TGTGCCAGCAGCTTAGGAGGGACAGGGTTTGAAAAACTGTTTTTT
CASSLGGTGFEKLFF
>TRBD1|.|TRBV25-1|TRBJ2-1
TGTGCCAGCAGTGAATCGACCCGGGACAGGGTCTATGAGCAGTTCTTC
CASSESTRDRVYEQFF
>.|.|TRBV9|TRBJ2-3
TGTGCCAGCAGCTCCCCGTCGGGGAATACGCAGTATTTT
CASSSPSGNTQYF
>TRBD2|.|TRBV11-2|TRBJ2-2
TGTGCCAGCAGCTTAGGAGGCGGGGGGCTGAACACCGGGGAGCTGTTTTTT
CASSLGGGGLNTGELFF